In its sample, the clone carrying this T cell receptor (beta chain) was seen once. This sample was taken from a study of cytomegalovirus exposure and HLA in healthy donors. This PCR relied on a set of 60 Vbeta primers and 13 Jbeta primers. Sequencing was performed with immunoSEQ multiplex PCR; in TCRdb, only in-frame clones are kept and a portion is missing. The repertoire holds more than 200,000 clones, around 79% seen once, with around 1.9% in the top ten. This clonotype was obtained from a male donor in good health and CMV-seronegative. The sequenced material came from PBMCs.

CDR3 region: CASSITSGSAKNIQYF. For the CDR3, the DNA is TGTGCCAGCAGCATAACTAGCGGGAGTGCCAAAAACATTCAGTACTTC. The genes are TRBV2 and TRBJ2-4; 11 bases align to TRBD2. Germline trimming cut 6 bases from V and 1 base from J; bases unmatched to any gene: 5. The CDR3 runs to 16 residues. Germline V gives CDR1 SNHLY, CDR2 FYNNEI.